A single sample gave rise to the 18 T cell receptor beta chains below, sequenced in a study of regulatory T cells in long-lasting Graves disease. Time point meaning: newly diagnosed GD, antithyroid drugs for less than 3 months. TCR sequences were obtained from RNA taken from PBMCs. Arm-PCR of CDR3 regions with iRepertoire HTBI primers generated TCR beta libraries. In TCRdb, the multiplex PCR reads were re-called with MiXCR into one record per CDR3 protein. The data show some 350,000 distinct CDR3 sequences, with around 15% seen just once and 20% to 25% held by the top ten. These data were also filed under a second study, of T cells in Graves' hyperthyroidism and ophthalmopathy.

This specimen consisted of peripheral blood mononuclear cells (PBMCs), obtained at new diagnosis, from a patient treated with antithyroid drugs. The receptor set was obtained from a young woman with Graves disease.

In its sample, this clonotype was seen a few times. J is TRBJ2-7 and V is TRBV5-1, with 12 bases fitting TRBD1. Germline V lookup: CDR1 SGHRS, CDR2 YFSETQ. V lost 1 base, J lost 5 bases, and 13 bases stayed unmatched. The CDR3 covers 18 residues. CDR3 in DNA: TGCGCCAGCAGCTTGACCGGGACAGGGGGCCTACGTTACCACGAGCAGTACTTC. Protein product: CASSLTGTGGLRYHEQYF.

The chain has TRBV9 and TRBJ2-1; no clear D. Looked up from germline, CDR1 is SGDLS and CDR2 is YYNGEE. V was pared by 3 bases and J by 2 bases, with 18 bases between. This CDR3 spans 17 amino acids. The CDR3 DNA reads TGTGCCAGCAGCGGAGGCGATAGAGGCTCCGCCTACAATGAGCAGTTCTTC. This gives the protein CASSGGDRGSAYNEQFF.

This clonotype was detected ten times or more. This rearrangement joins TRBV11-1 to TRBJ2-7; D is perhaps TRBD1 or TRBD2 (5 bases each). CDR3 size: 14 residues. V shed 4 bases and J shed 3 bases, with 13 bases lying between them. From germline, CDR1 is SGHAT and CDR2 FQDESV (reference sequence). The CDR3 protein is CASSSRGRSYEQYF. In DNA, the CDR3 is TGTGCCAGCAGCTCCCGGGGACGGAGCTACGAGCAGTACTTC.

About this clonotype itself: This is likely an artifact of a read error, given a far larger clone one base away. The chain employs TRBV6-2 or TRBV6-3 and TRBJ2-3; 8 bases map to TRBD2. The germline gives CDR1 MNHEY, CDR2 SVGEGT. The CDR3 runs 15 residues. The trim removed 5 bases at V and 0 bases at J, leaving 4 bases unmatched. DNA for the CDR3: TGTGCCAGCAGTGAGGCTAGCGGGAGCACAGATACGCAGTATTTT. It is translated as CASSEASGSTDTQYF.

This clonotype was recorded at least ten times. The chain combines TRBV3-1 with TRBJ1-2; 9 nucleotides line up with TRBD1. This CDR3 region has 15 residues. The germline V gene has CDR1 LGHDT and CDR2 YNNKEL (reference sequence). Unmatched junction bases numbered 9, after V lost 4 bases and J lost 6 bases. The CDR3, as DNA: TGTGCCAGCAGCCTTGAACCCGGGACAGGGAATGGCTACACCTTC. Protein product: CASSLEPGTGNGYTF.

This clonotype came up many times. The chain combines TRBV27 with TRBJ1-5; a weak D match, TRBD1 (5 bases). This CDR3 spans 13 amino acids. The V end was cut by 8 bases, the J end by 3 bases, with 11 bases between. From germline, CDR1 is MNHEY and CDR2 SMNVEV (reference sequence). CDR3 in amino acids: CASSGHANQPQHF. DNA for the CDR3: TGTGCCAGCTCAGGACACGCCAATCAGCCCCAGCATTTT.

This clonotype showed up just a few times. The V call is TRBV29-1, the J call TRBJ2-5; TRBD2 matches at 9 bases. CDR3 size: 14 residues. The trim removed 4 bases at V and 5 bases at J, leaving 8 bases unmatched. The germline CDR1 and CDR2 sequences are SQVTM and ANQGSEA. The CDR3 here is CSVARTSDYETQYF. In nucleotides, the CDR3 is TGCAGCGTTGCTAGGACTAGCGATTATGAGACCCAGTACTTC.

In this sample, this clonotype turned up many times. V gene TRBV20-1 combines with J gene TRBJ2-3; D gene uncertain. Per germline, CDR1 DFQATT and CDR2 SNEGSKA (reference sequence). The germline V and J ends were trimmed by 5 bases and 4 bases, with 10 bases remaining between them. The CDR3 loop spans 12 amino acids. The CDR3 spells CSAVIRADTQYF. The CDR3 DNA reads TGCAGTGCTGTAATTAGGGCAGATACGCAGTATTTT.

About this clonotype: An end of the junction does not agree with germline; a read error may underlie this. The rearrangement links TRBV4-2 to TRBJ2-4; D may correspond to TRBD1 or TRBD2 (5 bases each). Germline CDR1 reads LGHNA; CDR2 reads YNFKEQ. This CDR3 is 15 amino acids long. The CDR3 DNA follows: TGTGCCAGCAGCCAAGAACAAGGGACCAAAAACATTCAGCACTTC. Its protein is CASSQEQGTKNIQHF.

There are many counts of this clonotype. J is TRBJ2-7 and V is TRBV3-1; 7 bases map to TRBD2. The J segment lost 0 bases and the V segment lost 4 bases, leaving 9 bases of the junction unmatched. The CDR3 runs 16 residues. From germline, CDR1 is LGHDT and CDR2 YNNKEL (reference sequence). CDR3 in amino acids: CASSLDVGGSSYEQYF. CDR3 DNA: TGTGCCAGCAGCCTGGATGTGGGAGGGAGCTCCTACGAGCAGTACTTC.

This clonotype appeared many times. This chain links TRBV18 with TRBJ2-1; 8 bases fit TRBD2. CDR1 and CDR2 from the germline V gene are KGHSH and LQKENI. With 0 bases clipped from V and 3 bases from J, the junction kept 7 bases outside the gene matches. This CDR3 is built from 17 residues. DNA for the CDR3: TGTGCCAGCTCACCACCGGGATCCGGGGGGGGCTACAATGAGCAGTTCTTC. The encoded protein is CASSPPGSGGGYNEQFF.

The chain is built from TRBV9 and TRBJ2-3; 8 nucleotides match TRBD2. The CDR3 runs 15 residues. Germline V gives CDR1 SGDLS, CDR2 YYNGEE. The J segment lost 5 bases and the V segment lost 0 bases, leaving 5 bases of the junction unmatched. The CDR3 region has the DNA TGTGCCAGCAGCGTAGAAGCGGGGGAGGTAGATACGCAGTATTTT. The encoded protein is CASSVEAGEVDTQYF.

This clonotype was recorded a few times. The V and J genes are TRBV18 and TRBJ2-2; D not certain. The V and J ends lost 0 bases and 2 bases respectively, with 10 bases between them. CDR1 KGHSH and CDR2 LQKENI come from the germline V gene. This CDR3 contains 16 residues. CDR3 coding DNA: TGTGCCAGCTCACCACCTACAGCTCAAAACACCGGGGAGCTGTTTTTT. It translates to CASSPPTAQNTGELFF.

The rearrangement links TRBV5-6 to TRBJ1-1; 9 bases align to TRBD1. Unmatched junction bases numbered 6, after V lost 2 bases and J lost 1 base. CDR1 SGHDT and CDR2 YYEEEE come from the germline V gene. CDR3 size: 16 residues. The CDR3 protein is CASSFRTGAPNTEAFF. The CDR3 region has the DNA TGTGCCAGCAGCTTCCGGACAGGGGCGCCGAACACTGAAGCTTTCTTT.

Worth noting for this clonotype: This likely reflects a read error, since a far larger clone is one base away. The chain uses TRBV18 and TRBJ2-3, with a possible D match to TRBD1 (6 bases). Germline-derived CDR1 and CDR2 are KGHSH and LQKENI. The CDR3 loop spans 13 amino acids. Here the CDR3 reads CANSPSDSRQTFF. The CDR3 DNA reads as TGTGCCAACTCACCGTCGGACAGTAGGCAAACTTTCTTT.

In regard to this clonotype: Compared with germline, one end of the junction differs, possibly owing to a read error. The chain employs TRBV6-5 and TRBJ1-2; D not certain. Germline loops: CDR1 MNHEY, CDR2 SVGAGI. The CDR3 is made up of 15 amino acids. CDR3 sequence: CASSYSSPGMGGYTF. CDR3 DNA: TGTGCCAGCAGCTACTCTAGTCCGGGGATGGGGGGCTACACCTTC.

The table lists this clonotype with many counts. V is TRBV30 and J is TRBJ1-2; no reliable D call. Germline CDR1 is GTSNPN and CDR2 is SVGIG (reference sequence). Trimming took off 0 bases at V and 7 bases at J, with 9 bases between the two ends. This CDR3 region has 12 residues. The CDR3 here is CAWSVRVSGYTF. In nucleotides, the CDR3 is TGTGCCTGGAGTGTAAGGGTTTCTGGCTACACCTTC.

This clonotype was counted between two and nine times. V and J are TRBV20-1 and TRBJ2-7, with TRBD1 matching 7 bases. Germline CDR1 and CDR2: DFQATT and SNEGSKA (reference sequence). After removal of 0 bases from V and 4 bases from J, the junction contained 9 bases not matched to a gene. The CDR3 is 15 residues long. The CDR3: CSARDRDRQSYEQYF. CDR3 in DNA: TGCAGTGCTAGAGACCGGGACAGACAATCGTACGAGCAGTACTTC.